These 27 T cell receptor beta chains originate from one sample sequenced in a study of shared clonotypes between healthy human individuals. Only in-frame clones appear in the TCRdb table, and some are missing; sequencing was by immunoSEQ multiplex PCR. The sample has roughly 700,000 clones, 74% seen once. Sequenced sample: memory CD4+ T cells sorted from blood. Subset defined: CD45RA-negative fraction. These receptors were collected from a woman in her twenties or thirties in good health.

The V gene is TRBV6-5, the J gene TRBJ1-1; perhaps TRBD1 as D (5 bases). Trimming took 2 bases from V and 4 from J, leaving 11 bases between them. CDR1 and CDR2 (germline): MNHEY, SVGAGI. The CDR3 extends over 14 amino acids. CDR3 region: CASSYGRRGTEAFF. The CDR3 DNA reads TGTGCCAGCAGTTACGGACGGAGGGGCACTGAAGCTTTCTTT.

This sequence joins TRBV7-3 and TRBJ2-1, with 10 nucleotides matching TRBD2. The germline gives CDR1 SGHTA, CDR2 FQGTGA. The length of the CDR3 is 15 residues. Trimming cost V 5 bases and J 8 bases; bases outside gene matches: 9. CDR3 nucleotides: TGTGCCAGCAGCGAGGGGCTAGCGGGAGCCTATGAGCAGTTCTTC. It encodes CASSEGLAGAYEQFF.

The V gene is TRBV7-8, the J gene TRBJ1-5; D is uncertain. This CDR3 spans 16 amino acids. Germline CDR1 is SGHVS and CDR2 is FQNEAQ. V dropped 5 bases and J dropped 4 bases, with 18 bases sitting between them. The CDR3 is CASSPLERASNQPQHF. In DNA, the CDR3 is TGTGCCAGCAGCCCCCTGGAGAGGGCGTCTAATCAGCCCCAGCATTTT.

The chain uses TRBV19 and TRBJ2-1; TRBD2 is a possible D gene (6 bases). This CDR3 contains 14 residues. Germline lookup yields CDR1 LNHDA and CDR2 SQIVND (reference sequence). Trimming took 6 bases from V and 5 from J, leaving 14 bases between them. The CDR3 loop is CASSTTRQHNEQFF. CDR3 DNA: TGTGCCAGTAGCACGACTAGACAACACAATGAGCAGTTCTTC.

The chain joins TRBV7-2 to TRBJ2-7; D unresolved. Germline V gene sequence: CDR1 SGHTA, CDR2 FQGNSA. V was shortened by 6 bases and J by 2 bases, with 11 bases between the two germline ends. The CDR3 covers 13 residues. CDR3: CASRYAVAYEQYF. CDR3 DNA sequence: TGTGCCAGCAGGTACGCGGTAGCCTACGAGCAGTACTTC.

This clone was recorded at least ten times. The chain combines TRBV4-1 with TRBJ1-2, with a possible D match to TRBD1 (5 bases). CDR1 and CDR2 from the germline V gene are MGHRA and YSYEKL. CDR3 length equals 13 residues. The V gene lost 0 bases and the J gene lost 4 bases, with 6 bases spanning the gap. The CDR3 nucleotides are TGCGCCAGCAGCCAAGAGGGGCGCTATGGCTACACCTTC. Translating gives CASSQEGRYGYTF.

The rearrangement uses TRBV6-5 and TRBJ2-1; D unclear. The CDR3 is 15 residues long. In germline, CDR1 is MNHEY, CDR2 SVGAGI. The V and J ends lost 0 bases and 7 bases respectively, with 13 bases between them. CDR3 loop: CASSYSTVDENEQFF. The DNA of the CDR3 is TGTGCCAGCAGTTACTCCACAGTTGACGAAAATGAGCAGTTCTTC.

Turning to this clone: Possible read error: a much larger clone is one base away. Distinct nucleotide sequences in the sample also encode this CDR3. This chain uses TRBV5-1 with TRBJ2-2; 8 nucleotides match TRBD1. The J segment lost 1 base and the V segment lost 3 bases, leaving 2 bases of the junction unmatched. This CDR3 comprises 15 residues. The germline gives CDR1 SGHRS, CDR2 YFSETQ. The CDR3 sequence is CASSSGTGNTGELFF. CDR3 sequence (DNA): TGCGCCAGCAGCTCCGGGACAGGGAACACCGGGGAGCTGTTTTTT.

In regard to this clone: The junction differs from germline at one of its ends, possibly a read error. The rearrangement joins TRBV6-1 to TRBJ1-2, with 8 bases identical to TRBD1. The CDR3 loop spans 13 amino acids. Germline CDR1 is MNHNS and CDR2 is SASEGT. CDR3 sequence reads: CASREDRGTWDTF. The CDR3 coding sequence is TGTGCCAGCAGGGAAGACAGGGGTACATGGGACACCTTC.

The V and J genes are TRBV2 and TRBJ2-1, with TRBD2 matching over 7 bases. Losses at the gene ends were 2 bases for V and 5 bases for J; bases not matched to a gene: 6. The CDR3 covers 15 residues. CDR1 SNHLY and CDR2 FYNNEI come from the germline V gene. The CDR3 DNA sequence: TGTGCCAGCAGTGAACTAGCGGCCCGGGACAATGAGCAGTTCTTC. This sequence encodes CASSELAARDNEQFF.

This clone was observed a handful of times. The CDR3 nucleotides are TGTGCCAGCAGTTCCCCAAACACCGGGACACACTACGAGCAGTACTTC. The encoded protein is CASSSPNTGTHYEQYF. The rearrangement links TRBV28 to TRBJ2-7; perhaps TRBD1 as D (6 bases). Germline values: CDR1 MDHEN, CDR2 SYDVKM. The CDR3 runs 16 residues. Between the trimmed V and J ends, which lost 4 bases and 3 bases, there was a span of 19 bases.

The V and J genes are TRBV5-1 and TRBJ1-2, with D hard to call. Germline lookup yields CDR1 SGHRS and CDR2 YFSETQ. Trimming shortened V by 6 bases and J by 5 bases, and 17 bases separated the two germline ends. The CDR3 loop spans 14 amino acids. The CDR3, as DNA: TGCGCCAGCACGCCGGACGGGAACCTTTATGGCTACACCTTC. Translated: CASTPDGNLYGYTF.

This sequence joins TRBV9 and TRBJ1-5, with D possibly matching TRBD1 (6 bases). Trimming stripped 0 bases from V and 7 bases from J, with 14 bases between. The CDR3 consists of 15 residues. Germline V lookup: CDR1 SGDLS, CDR2 YYNGEE. The CDR3 DNA sequence: TGTGCCAGCAGCGTAGGGTCGGGGGCTTGGCAGCCCCAGCATTTT. Protein sequence: CASSVGSGAWQPQHF.

The chain employs TRBV19 and TRBJ2-5; possible D gene TRBD1, 6 bases. Trimming left V 1 base short and J 0 bases short, with 15 bases between. Per the germline V gene, CDR1 is LNHDA and CDR2 is SQIVND (reference sequence). The CDR3 is 17 amino acids. This CDR3 reads CASSIAQGRNYQETQYF. The DNA of the CDR3 is TGTGCCAGTAGTATAGCACAGGGCAGAAACTACCAAGAGACCCAGTACTTC.

V is TRBV6-5 and J is TRBJ2-7, with 8 bases matching TRBD1. Trimming took 2 bases from V and 4 from J; bases not matched to a gene: 7. Per germline, CDR1 MNHEY and CDR2 SVGAGI. This CDR3 has 15 amino acids. In DNA form, the CDR3 reads TGTGCCAGCAGTTACAGATCCACAGGGGGATACGAGCAGTACTTC. Protein sequence: CASSYRSTGGYEQYF.

The V call is TRBV28, the J call TRBJ2-7; D tentatively fits TRBD1 or TRBD2 (5 bases each). Trimming stripped 3 bases from V and 2 bases from J, with 8 bases between. Germline values: CDR1 MDHEN, CDR2 SYDVKM. This CDR3 comprises 13 residues. CDR3 sequence (DNA): TGTGCCAGCAGTTTCGGGGACCCCTACGAGCAGTACTTC. This encodes CASSFGDPYEQYF.

The chain carries TRBV11-2 and TRBJ2-1, with 10 bases matching TRBD1. The junction had 12 bases not matched to a gene; V was cut back by 4 bases and J by 6 bases. CDR1 is SGHAT and CDR2 is FQNNGV in the germline V gene. This CDR3 comprises 17 residues. CDR3 nucleotides: TGTGCCAGCAGCTCACTTCAAGGGACAGGGGTAATCAATGAGCAGTTCTTC. Its translation: CASSSLQGTGVINEQFF.

The V and J genes are TRBV7-9 and TRBJ2-4; D gene unclear. The CDR3 is 13 residues long. Looked up from germline, CDR1 is SEHNR and CDR2 is FQNEAQ (reference sequence). Trimming stripped 0 bases from V and 7 bases from J, with 7 bases between. The CDR3 is CASSLAGPNIQYF. CDR3 bases: TGTGCCAGCAGCTTAGCAGGTCCCAACATTCAGTACTTC.

The CDR3 coding sequence is TGTGCCAGCAGGCCAAAGACGACTCGGGGGGGCTACACCTTC. Protein sequence: CASRPKTTRGGYTF. The gene calls are TRBV27 and TRBJ1-2; D is possibly TRBD1 (5 bases). The CDR3 runs to 14 residues. The V end lost 6 bases, the J end lost 8 bases, and 19 bases lay between the germline ends. CDR1 is MNHEY and CDR2 is SMNVEV in the germline V gene (reference sequence).

V and J are TRBV11-2 and TRBJ2-1; 13 nucleotides match TRBD2. V lost 3 bases to trimming and J lost 8 bases; unmatched junction nucleotides: 10. The germline gives CDR1 SGHAT, CDR2 FQNNGV. The CDR3 covers 17 residues. The CDR3 spells CASSLAPGLAGVYEQFF. The CDR3 region has the DNA TGTGCCAGCAGCTTGGCCCCAGGACTAGCGGGAGTCTATGAGCAGTTCTTC.

With regard to this clone: Other DNA sequences in the sample encode the same CDR3. This chain joins TRBV28 and TRBJ2-3; the D is unclear. CDR1 is MDHEN and CDR2 is SYDVKM in the germline V gene. Trimming shortened V by 2 bases and J by 1 base, and 4 bases separated the two germline ends. The CDR3 totals 13 residues. Written as DNA, the CDR3 is TGTGCCAGCAGTTTAGAAGGCACAGATACGCAGTATTTT. This translates into CASSLEGTDTQYF.

The gene calls are TRBV5-1 and TRBJ2-7; 10 bases match TRBD2. The germline V gene has CDR1 SGHRS and CDR2 YFSETQ. Trimming at V came to 4 bases and at J to 5 bases, leaving 12 bases not matched to a gene. The CDR3 sequence is 16 residues long. CDR3 in DNA: TGCGCCAGCAGCCCCCCACTTCTAGCGGGAGAGGACGAGCAGTACTTC. Amino acid sequence: CASSPPLLAGEDEQYF.

The DNA of the CDR3 is TGCGCCAGCAGCCAGGACGGGGGCTACACCTTC. This sequence encodes CASSQDGGYTF. The V gene is TRBV5-1, the J gene TRBJ1-2; D remains unclear. Between the trimmed V and J ends, which lost 4 bases and 8 bases, there was a span of 9 bases. The CDR3 spans 11 residues. Germline V gene lookup returns CDR1 SGHRS and CDR2 YFSETQ.

This sequence joins TRBV25-1 and TRBJ2-5; TRBD1 aligns across 7 bases. Trimming cost V 6 bases and J 2 bases; bases outside gene matches: 9. This CDR3 comprises 15 residues. CDR1 and CDR2 (germline): MGHDK, SYGVNS. The CDR3 spells CASSPTDREQETQYF. CDR3 DNA sequence: TGTGCCAGCAGCCCCACTGACAGGGAACAAGAGACCCAGTACTTC.

This clone was detected only once. The V gene is TRBV28, the J gene TRBJ1-5; 7 positions match TRBD1. The germline V gene has CDR1 MDHEN and CDR2 SYDVKM. The CDR3 sequence is 16 residues long. Trimming took 3 bases from V and 0 from J; bases not matched to a gene: 5. In DNA, the CDR3 is TGTGCCAGCAGTTTTGGACAGGCTTATAGCAATCAGCCCCAGCATTTT. Protein product: CASSFGQAYSNQPQHF.

The chain uses TRBV5-1 and TRBJ2-3, with 7 bases that match TRBD2. The CDR3 contains 16 residues. Germline lookup yields CDR1 SGHRS and CDR2 YFSETQ. V lost 4 bases to trimming and J lost 4 bases; unmatched junction nucleotides: 12. CDR3 region: CASSPAQAGAADTQYF. The CDR3 DNA is TGCGCCAGCAGCCCGGCGCAGGCGGGAGCCGCAGATACGCAGTATTTT.

V is TRBV19 and J is TRBJ1-5; TRBD1 matches 8 bases. Germline V gives CDR1 LNHDA, CDR2 SQIVND (reference sequence). This CDR3 is built from 15 residues. J lost 5 bases, V lost 5 bases, and 8 bases had no gene match. This chain's CDR3 is CASSLGDRIYQPQHF. As DNA, the CDR3 is TGTGCCAGTAGTTTAGGGGACAGGATTTATCAGCCCCAGCATTTT.